These T cell receptor beta chains were read from a single sample in a study of shared clonotypes between healthy human individuals. Profiling relied on immunoSEQ multiplex PCR, and the TCRdb table lists in-frame clones only, not all of them. The sample has around 95,000 clones, under 70% seen once. Material: memory CD8+ T cells sorted from blood. The receptors here all came from a man between 25 and 39 years old in good health. The CDR3 runs from the conserved cysteine through the conserved F or W. D genes are given only for firm matches. Only part of the rows carry a size: once, few, many, or a class if the clone is expanded.

v_gene	j_gene	abundance	d_gene	CDR3nt	CDR3aa
TRBV19	TRBJ1-2	once	TRBD1	TGTGCCAGTAGTATGGAAGGGGGCCACGGAGGCTACACCTTC	CASSMEGGHGGYTF
TRBV6-5	TRBJ1-5	NA	NA	TGTGCCAGCAGTTACTCGATGAGTCAGCCCCAGCATTTT	CASSYSMSQPQHF
TRBV6-6	TRBJ2-1	NA	TRBD2	TGTGCCAGCAGTTACTGGGCTAGCGGGAGGGGGGATGAGCAGTTCTTC	CASSYWASGRGDEQFF
TRBV27	TRBJ2-5	NA	TRBD2	TGTGCCAGCAGGGGACTAGCTACGGAGACCCAGTACTTC	CASRGLATETQYF
TRBV19	TRBJ1-4	many	NA	TGTGCCAGTAGTATAGCAGGTGAAAAACTGTTTTTT	CASSIAGEKLFF
TRBV10-2	TRBJ2-7	NA	NA	TGCGCCAGCAGTGACACAGGGCTTCGGTACGAGCAGTACTTC	CASSDTGLRYEQYF
TRBV21-1	TRBJ2-7	few	NA	TGTGCCAGCAGCAATTACAGTGCAACCTACGAGCAGTACTTC	CASSNYSATYEQYF
TRBV6-5	TRBJ1-2	NA	TRBD1	TGTGCCAGCAGTTACGAGGGACAGGGTGGGGCAAGAGGCTACACCTTC	CASSYEGQGGARGYTF
TRBV21-1	TRBJ1-1	NA	NA	TGTGCCAGCAGGATGAAATACACAATTCGCACTGAAGCTTTCTTT	CASRMKYTIRTEAFF
TRBV5-4	TRBJ1-3	many	NA	TGTGCCAGCAGCTTGACAGGCGGAAACACCATATATTTT	CASSLTGGNTIYF
TRBV6-4	TRBJ2-3	NA	NA	TGTGCCAGCAGCCCCCGAGGAACATCCCAGGCAGATACGCAGTATTTT	CASSPRGTSQADTQYF
TRBV27	TRBJ2-1	many	TRBD2	TGTGCCAGTTGGGGGCCGGGACTAGGGGTGGGGAATGAGCAGTTCTTC	CASWGPGLGVGNEQFF
TRBV27	TRBJ2-7	NA	NA	TGTGCCAGCAGTTCCTACGGGGCGGAACTACGGAAGCAGTACTTC	CASSSYGAELRKQYF
TRBV14	TRBJ2-1	NA	NA	TGTGCCAGCAGCCGAGCTTCCTACAATGAGCAGTTCTTC	CASSRASYNEQFF
TRBV7-3	TRBJ2-5	many	NA	TGTGCCAGCAGCTTGGGTGGAAGCCAAGAGACCCAGTACTTC	CASSLGGSQETQYF
TRBV4-1	TRBJ2-7	NA	TRBD2	TGCGCCAGCAGCCAGGCGGCTAGCGGGACCGTCTTCGACGAGCAGTACTTC	CASSQAASGTVFDEQYF
TRBV5-3	TRBJ2-7	NA	TRBD1	TGTGCCAGAAGCTTCCTTTTACCTTTCCCCTCAGGGGGAGAGTCCTACGAGCAGTACTTC	CARSFLLPFPSGGESYEQYF
TRBV27	TRBJ2-1	NA	NA	TGTGCCAGAACCCGGGACAATCCCATCGGTGAGCAGTTCTTC	CARTRDNPIGEQFF
TRBV7-9	TRBJ2-7	NA	NA	TGTGCCAGCAGCTTTAGAAAAACCGGGACAAGCACGGACTACGAGCAGTACTTC	CASSFRKTGTSTDYEQYF
TRBV6-4	TRBJ2-2	NA	NA	TGTGCCAGCAGTTATGTCACCGGGGAGCTGTTTTTT	CASSYVTGELFF
TRBV27	TRBJ1-1	NA	TRBD1	TGTGCCAGCAGGGGACAGGCGCTAAACACTGAAGCTTTCTTT	CASRGQALNTEAFF
TRBV7-9	TRBJ2-2	few	NA	TGTGCCAGCAGCCTCGGGGCGGGAAGCACCGGGGAGCTGTTTTTT	CASSLGAGSTGELFF
TRBV5-5	TRBJ2-7	NA	TRBD1	TGTGCCAGCAGCTTGGGGGACAGGGGCCTCTCGGCCTCCTACGAGCAGTACTTC	CASSLGDRGLSASYEQYF
TRBV6-6	TRBJ2-2	few	NA	TGTGCCAGCAGTTTCAACACCGGGGAGCTGTTTTTT	CASSFNTGELFF
TRBV27	TRBJ2-1	NA	TRBD1	TGTGCCAGCAGTTTATCGAATGACTTGGGGACAGAGAATGAGCAGTTCTTC	CASSLSNDLGTENEQFF
TRBV4-1	TRBJ2-7	many	TRBD2	TGCGCCAGCAGCCCACCTAGCGGTTACGAGCAGTACTTC	CASSPPSGYEQYF
TRBV6-5	TRBJ1-2	NA	TRBD1	TGTGCCAGCACCGGACAGGAGGACTATGGCTACACCTTC	CASTGQEDYGYTF
TRBV7-9	TRBJ2-2	few	TRBD2	TGTGCCAGCAAACCGGGACTAGCGGGAGGGACCGGGGAGCTGTTTTTT	CASKPGLAGGTGELFF
TRBV10-3	TRBJ1-2	NA	TRBD1	TGTGCCATCAGTGAGGGCAGGGGGCTTTCTTACGGCTACACCTTC	CAISEGRGLSYGYTF
TRBV5-3	TRBJ2-2	NA	TRBD1	TGTGCCAGAAGTTCCGGACAGGGGGCCGGGGAGCTGTTTTTT	CARSSGQGAGELFF
TRBV13	TRBJ2-5	few	NA	TGTGCCAGCAGCAAGATACACAGGGTAGAGACCCAGTACTTC	CASSKIHRVETQYF
TRBV27	TRBJ1-2	NA	TRBD1	TGTGCCAGCAGTTCCTGGACAGGGAATGGCTACACCTTC	CASSSWTGNGYTF
TRBV29-1	TRBJ2-1	NA	TRBD2	TGCAGCGTGGCCCTAGCGGGAGAAAATGAGCAGTTCTTC	CSVALAGENEQFF
TRBV4-1	TRBJ1-1	NA	TRBD1	TGCGCCAGCAGCCAACCGGACAGGGGGCTTACTGAAGCTTTCTTT	CASSQPDRGLTEAFF
TRBV6-5	TRBJ2-7	NA	NA	TGTGCCAGCAGGGGGATTACCTACGAGCAGTACTTC	CASRGITYEQYF
TRBV5-1	TRBJ2-7	once	TRBD1	TGCGCCAGTAAGGAAGGTTGGGACAGAAGAATGGAGCAGTACTTC	CASKEGWDRRMEQYF
TRBV27	TRBJ2-6	many	NA	TGTGCCACAAGGGCGGGTGGGGCCAACGTCCTGACTTTC	CATRAGGANVLTF
TRBV28	TRBJ2-1	NA	TRBD2	TGTGCCAGCACCTTTGGGGCTAGCGGGAGGGAAATATTCTCCTACAATGAGCAGTTCTTC	CASTFGASGREIFSYNEQFF
TRBV28	TRBJ1-2	many	NA	TGTGCCAGCAGTTGGGGCTATGGCTACACCTTC	CASSWGYGYTF
TRBV15	TRBJ2-7	NA	NA	TGTGCCACCAGCAGAGACAGAGGCTACGAGCAGTACTTC	CATSRDRGYEQYF
TRBV27	TRBJ2-3	NA	NA	TGTGCCAGCAGTTTAATTGCCGGGATGAGGCTAGATACGCAGTATTTT	CASSLIAGMRLDTQYF
TRBV7-9	TRBJ1-2	NA	TRBD1	TGTGCCAGCAGGGCCTCCGGGACAGGGGTGGGCTACACCTTC	CASRASGTGVGYTF
TRBV7-6	TRBJ2-1	NA	TRBD2	TGTGCCAGCAGTCCCTTCGGAGGGGCGCGGGAGAAAAATGAGCAGTTCTTC	CASSPFGGAREKNEQFF
TRBV2	TRBJ2-1	NA	TRBD2	TGTGCCATTGTCCGGGGAAGCGGGAGGGATGGTGAGCAGTTCTTC	CAIVRGSGRDGEQFF
TRBV28	TRBJ1-5	NA	NA	TGTGCCAGCAGGCCCTCGGGGAACAATCAGCCCCAGCATTTT	CASRPSGNNQPQHF
TRBV6-1	TRBJ1-4	many	NA	TGTGCCAGCAGTCAGGGACCGGACGGAAATGAAAAACTGTTTTTT	CASSQGPDGNEKLFF
TRBV29-1	TRBJ1-2	NA	NA	TGCAGCGAGCGACACCTTTCCTATGGCTACACCTTC	CSERHLSYGYTF
TRBV15	TRBJ2-3	NA	NA	TGTGCCACCAGCAGAGAGGCGCCACGTACGCAGTATTTT	CATSREAPRTQYF
TRBV5-1	TRBJ2-2	NA	TRBD1	TGCGCCAGCAGCTTGGGACAGGGCACCGGGGAGCTGTTTTTT	CASSLGQGTGELFF
TRBV18	TRBJ2-1	NA	NA	TGTGCCAGCTCACCAGAAGTACACAATGAGCAGTTCTTC	CASSPEVHNEQFF
TRBV7-6	TRBJ1-1	NA	NA	TGTGCCAGCGGGCCGGGGGATGGCACTGAAGCTTTCTTT	CASGPGDGTEAFF
TRBV4-2	TRBJ2-2	once	NA	TGTGCCAGCCTCAGTGGGGACACCGGGGAGCTGTTTTTT	CASLSGDTGELFF
TRBV27	TRBJ2-5	NA	NA	TGTGCCAGCAGTTCCATTACGGAGGACTGGCGGTACTTC	CASSSITEDWRYF
TRBV9	TRBJ2-7	NA	NA	TGTGCCAGCAGCCCCAGTGGCTCCTACGAGCAGTACTTC	CASSPSGSYEQYF
TRBV2	TRBJ2-1	NA	NA	TGTGCCAGCAGTTACAGGAATGAGCAGTTCTTC	CASSYRNEQFF
TRBV6-1	TRBJ2-2	NA	NA	TGTGCCAGCAGTGATCCTTCCCCGTGGGAGCTGTTTTTT	CASSDPSPWELFF
TRBV7-3	TRBJ1-1	few	NA	TGTGCCAGCCAGGGGAACACTGAAGCTTTCTTT	CASQGNTEAFF
TRBV30	TRBJ2-4	NA	NA	TGTGCCTGGAGTGGGGATCGGAACATTCAGTACTTC	CAWSGDRNIQYF
TRBV19	TRBJ2-2	NA	NA	TGTGCCAGTAGGCCGACCTCCCGGGACCGGAGGGCCGGGGAGCTGTTTTTT	CASRPTSRDRRAGELFF